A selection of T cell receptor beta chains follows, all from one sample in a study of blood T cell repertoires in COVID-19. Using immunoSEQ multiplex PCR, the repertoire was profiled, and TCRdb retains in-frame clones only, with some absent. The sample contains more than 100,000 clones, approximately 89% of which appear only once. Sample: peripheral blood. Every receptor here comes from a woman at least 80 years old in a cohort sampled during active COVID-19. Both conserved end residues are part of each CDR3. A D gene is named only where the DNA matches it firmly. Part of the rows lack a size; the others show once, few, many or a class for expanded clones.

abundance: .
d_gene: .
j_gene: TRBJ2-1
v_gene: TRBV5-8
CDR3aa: CASSLGGAYNEQFF
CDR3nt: TGTGCCAGCAGCTTGGGCGGCGCCTACAATGAGCAGTTCTTC

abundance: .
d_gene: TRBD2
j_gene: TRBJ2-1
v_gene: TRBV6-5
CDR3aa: CASSRTSGGANEQFF
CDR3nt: TGTGCCAGCAGTCGTACTAGCGGGGGAGCCAATGAGCAGTTCTTC

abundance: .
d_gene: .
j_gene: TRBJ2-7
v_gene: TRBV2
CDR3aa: CASSEGRGGPSYEQYF
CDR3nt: TGTGCCAGCAGTGAAGGGCGAGGGGGACCCTCCTACGAGCAGTACTTC

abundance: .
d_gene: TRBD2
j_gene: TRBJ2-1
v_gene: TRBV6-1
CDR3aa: CASSEVGGAGAYNEQFF
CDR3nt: TGTGCCAGCAGTGAGGTGGGCGGAGCGGGGGCTTACAATGAGCAGTTCTTC

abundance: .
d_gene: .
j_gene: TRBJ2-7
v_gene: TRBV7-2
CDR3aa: CASSPRGHAYEQYF
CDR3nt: TGTGCCAGCAGCCCCCGGGGTCACGCCTACGAGCAGTACTTC

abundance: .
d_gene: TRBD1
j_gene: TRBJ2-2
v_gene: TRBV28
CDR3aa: CASSYSRQGNTGELFF
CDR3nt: TGTGCCAGCAGTTATTCTAGACAGGGAAACACCGGGGAGCTGTTTTTT

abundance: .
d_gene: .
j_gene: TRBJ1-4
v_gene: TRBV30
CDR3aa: CAWSVRGYEKLFF
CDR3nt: TGTGCCTGGAGTGTAAGGGGGTACGAAAAACTGTTTTTT

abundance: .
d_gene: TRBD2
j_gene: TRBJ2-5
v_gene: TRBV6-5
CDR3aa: CASGPLAGGTQYF
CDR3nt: TGTGCCAGCGGACCCCTAGCGGGGGGGACCCAGTACTTC

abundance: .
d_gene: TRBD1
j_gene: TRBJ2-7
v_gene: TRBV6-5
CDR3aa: CASSYSGTGDNEQYF
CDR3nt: TGTGCCAGCAGTTATTCCGGGACAGGGGATAACGAGCAGTACTTC

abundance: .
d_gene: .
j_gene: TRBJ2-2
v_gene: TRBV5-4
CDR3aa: CATKAAYNTGELFF
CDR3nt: TGTGCCACCAAAGCGGCATACAACACCGGGGAGCTGTTTTTT

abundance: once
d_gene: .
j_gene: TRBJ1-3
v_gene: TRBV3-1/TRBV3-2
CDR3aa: CASSQGTGFRNTIYF
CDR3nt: TGTGCCAGCAGCCAAGGAACAGGGTTCCGGAACACCATATATTTT

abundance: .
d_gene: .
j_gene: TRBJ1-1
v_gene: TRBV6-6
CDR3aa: CASSLQYTEAFF
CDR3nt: TGTGCCAGCAGTCTTCAGTACACTGAAGCTTTCTTT

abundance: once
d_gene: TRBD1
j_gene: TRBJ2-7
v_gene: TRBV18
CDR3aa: CASSWTGGKNEQYF
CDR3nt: TGTGCCAGCTCATGGACAGGGGGTAAGAACGAGCAGTACTTC

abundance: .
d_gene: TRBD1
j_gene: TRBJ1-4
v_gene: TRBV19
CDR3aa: CASSPTGADEKLFF
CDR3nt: TGTGCCAGTAGCCCGACAGGGGCGGATGAAAAACTGTTTTTT

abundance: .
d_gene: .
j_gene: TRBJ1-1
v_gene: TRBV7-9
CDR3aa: CASRPRGIGNTEAFF
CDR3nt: TGTGCCAGCAGGCCACGCGGGATTGGGAACACTGAAGCTTTCTTT

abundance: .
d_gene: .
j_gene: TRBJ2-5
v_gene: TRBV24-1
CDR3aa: CATSDSGGTSETQYF
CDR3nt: TGTGCCACCAGTGATTCCGGAGGGACTTCAGAGACCCAGTACTTC

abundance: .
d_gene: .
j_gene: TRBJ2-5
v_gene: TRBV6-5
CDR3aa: CASKESGGLETQYF
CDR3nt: TGTGCCAGCAAAGAGAGTGGAGGCTTGGAGACCCAGTACTTC

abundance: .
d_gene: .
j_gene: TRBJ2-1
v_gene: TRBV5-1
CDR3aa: CASSLGGPYNEQFF
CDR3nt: TGCGCCAGCAGCTTGGGGGGGCCCTACAATGAGCAGTTCTTC

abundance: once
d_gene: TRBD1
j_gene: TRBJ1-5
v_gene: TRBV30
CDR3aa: CAWSAPGTGPRYSNQPQHF
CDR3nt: TGTGCCTGGAGTGCCCCCGGGACAGGGCCCCGTTATAGCAATCAGCCCCAGCATTTT